The 8 T cell receptor beta chains below come from one sample, sequenced in a study of T cell responses to AZD1222 COVID-19 vaccine. Assay used: immunoSEQ multiplex PCR; TCRdb lists only in-frame clones, some missing. The data hold roughly 130,000 clones, with roughly 88% observed a single time. Source: peripheral blood, taken on day 0 of AZD1222 vaccination. The receptors were sampled from an adult in good health.

The V gene is TRBV9, the J gene TRBJ1-2; D gene uncertain. Germline lookup yields CDR1 SGDLS and CDR2 YYNGEE. CDR3 length: 17 residues. The V end was cut by 4 bases, the J end by 0 bases, with 19 bases between. The CDR3 nucleotides read TGTGCCAGCAGCCCTACCCCGTTTAGGGTTCCTAACTATGGCTACACCTTC. Translation gives CASSPTPFRVPNYGYTF.

The V gene is TRBV24-1, the J gene TRBJ1-5; D unclear. This CDR3 has 15 amino acids. Germline assignment: CDR1 KGHDR and CDR2 SFDVKD. Trimming pared 2 bases from V and 3 bases from J, leaving 10 bases between. In DNA form, the CDR3 reads TGTGCCACCAGTGATTCAGGTTTCGACAATCAGCCCCAGCATTTT. This codes for CATSDSGFDNQPQHF.

The V gene is TRBV4-1, the J gene TRBJ2-1, with 7 bases that match TRBD1. V gave up 0 bases and J gave up 4 bases; unmatched junction bases: 0. CDR3 length: 14 amino acids. In germline, CDR1 is MGHRA, CDR2 YSYEKL. The CDR3: CASSQDRGYNEQFF. The CDR3 nucleotides read TGCGCCAGCAGCCAAGACAGGGGGTACAATGAGCAGTTCTTC.

This clone was counted once. The rearrangement uses TRBV7-2 and TRBJ2-5; D gene uncertain. V was clipped by 5 bases and J by 4 bases, with 11 bases between them. The CDR3 runs 13 residues. The germline V gene has CDR1 SGHTA and CDR2 FQGNSA. The CDR3 region has the DNA TGTGCCAGCAGCCAAACCCAAATAGAGACCCAGTACTTC. Translated: CASSQTQIETQYF.

The chain couples TRBV20-1 to TRBJ2-2; possibly TRBD2 for D (6 bases). Germline assignment: CDR1 DFQATT and CDR2 SNEGSKA (reference sequence). V was clipped by 3 bases and J by 2 bases, with 10 bases between them. The CDR3 loop spans 14 amino acids. The CDR3 loop is CSASPGLNTGELFF. In DNA, the CDR3 is TGCAGTGCTAGTCCCGGACTAAACACCGGGGAGCTGTTTTTT.

The chain recombines TRBV7-2 with TRBJ2-1; no firm D call. The germline V gene has CDR1 SGHTA and CDR2 FQGNSA. The CDR3 runs to 10 residues. Trimming cost V 7 bases and J 3 bases, with 1 base left between them. The CDR3 loop is CASNYNEQFF. DNA for the CDR3: TGTGCCAGCAACTACAATGAGCAGTTCTTC.

This clone turned up a few times. The CDR3 reads CASSTYGQGNQPQHF. As DNA, the CDR3 is TGTGCCAGCAGCACCTACGGACAGGGGAATCAGCCCCAGCATTTT. This sequence joins TRBV9 and TRBJ1-5; 9 bases are shared with TRBD1. The CDR3 runs to 15 residues. Germline CDR1 reads SGDLS; CDR2 reads YYNGEE. V was clipped by 4 bases and J by 4 bases; unmatched bases: 6.

This clone appeared once. V usage is TRBV30 and J usage is TRBJ2-7, with D unresolved. The CDR3 length is 11 residues. V was pared by 4 bases and J by 4 bases, with 8 bases between. CDR1 GTSNPN and CDR2 SVGIG come from the germline V gene (reference sequence). CDR3 residues: CAWKKGYEQYF. Here the CDR3 DNA reads TGTGCCTGGAAAAAGGGTTACGAGCAGTACTTC.